This TCR beta chain was captured by sequencing in a study of T-cell reconstitution after alpha-beta-depleted transplantation in children listed by TCRdb under 2016. Broadly, across the study: T-cell immune reconstitution after TCRalphabeta/CD19-depleted allogeneic hematopoietic cell transplantation in children was quantitatively tracked in the study by means of TCR repertoire profiling.

Trimming costs V 3 bases and J 11 bases, and their ends lie 16 bases apart. The CDR3 goes from the cysteine to the phenylalanine over 13 residues. Of the read, only the CDR3 DNA is kept; its 39 bases are in frame from base 1. Based on the germline V gene (reference sequence), the CDR1 and CDR2 sequences are LNHNV and YYDKDF. The library was produced with PCR. Sequencing used an Illumina HiSeq 2500. To normalize quantification of the TCRbeta repertoire, the TCR libraries were built with molecular barcoding that relied on unique molecular identifiers. Starting from the raw public reads, TCRdb applied fastp trimming at Q25, assembled clones with MiXCR and retained in-frame beta chains. When rows share a CDR3 protein, they turn into one entry using the most common DNA and genes. Recorded for this sample are hundreds of thousands of distinct CDR3 sequences; about a sixth of them occurred a single time. 43% of the sample is in the top ten clones.

This clonotype came up a few times. Its binding antigen is unknown. Base qualities are not recorded, but no much larger clone differs from it by a single base. Study-wide conclusions, independent of this receptor: In some patients, the high TCRbeta diversity seen at day 60 was put down to recipient T cells and intrathymic progenitors that had survived conditioning. Over the following months the frequencies of hyperexpanded clones went down, and after one year T-cell counts and TCRbeta diversity were mostly credited to newly produced T cells. About two months after transplant, the apparently early recovery of alphabetaT-cell counts reportedly depended on just several hundred clones that had expanded rapidly and came from non-depleted graft cells.

Per the publication, the treatment or condition label means: allogeneic hematopoietic cell transplantation with graft depleted of TCRalphabeta T cells and CD19 B cells. The children who served as transplant recipients had been given grafts of TCRalphabeta/CD19-depleted allogeneic hematopoietic cells. The starting material was PBMCs, mostly from graft donor cells, obtained 360 days after TCRalphabeta/CD19-depleted stem cell transplant. This receptor was obtained from a male patient between 2 and 15 years old who had a stem cell transplant for acute lymphoblastic leukemia, so the T cells may come from the graft donor. This receptor chain uses TRBV15 and TRBJ1-1; no D gene is confidently identified. The DNA reads TGTGCCACCAGCAGTGCCGGGGAAATGGGGGCTTTCTTT. It is translated as CATSSAGEMGAFF.